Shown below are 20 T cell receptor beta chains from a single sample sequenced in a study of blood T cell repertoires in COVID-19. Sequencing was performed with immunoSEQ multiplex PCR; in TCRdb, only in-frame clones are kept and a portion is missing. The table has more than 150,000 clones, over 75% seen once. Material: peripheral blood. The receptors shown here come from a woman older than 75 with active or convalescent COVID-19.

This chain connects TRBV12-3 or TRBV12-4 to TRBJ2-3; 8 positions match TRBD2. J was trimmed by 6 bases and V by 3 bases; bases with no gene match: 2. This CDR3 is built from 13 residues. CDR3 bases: TGTGCCAGCAGTTTTTCGGGGGGGGATACGCAGTATTTT. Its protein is CASSFSGGDTQYF.

The CDR3 DNA reads as TGTGCCAGCAGCTTAATGCGGGGGGGCGGTGAGACCCAGTACTTC. Translation gives CASSLMRGGGETQYF. The V and J genes are TRBV7-2 and TRBJ2-5; 9 nucleotides agree with TRBD2. This CDR3 has 15 residues. CDR1 is SGHTA and CDR2 is FQGNSA in the germline V gene. The J segment lost 5 bases and the V segment lost 2 bases, leaving 6 bases of the junction unmatched.

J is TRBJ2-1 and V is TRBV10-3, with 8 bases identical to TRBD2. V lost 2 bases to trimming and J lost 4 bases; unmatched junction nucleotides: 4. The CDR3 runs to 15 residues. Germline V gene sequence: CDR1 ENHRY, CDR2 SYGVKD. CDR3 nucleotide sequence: TGTGCCATCAGTGAGCTGGCGGGGGGATACAATGAGCAGTTCTTC. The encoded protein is CAISELAGGYNEQFF.

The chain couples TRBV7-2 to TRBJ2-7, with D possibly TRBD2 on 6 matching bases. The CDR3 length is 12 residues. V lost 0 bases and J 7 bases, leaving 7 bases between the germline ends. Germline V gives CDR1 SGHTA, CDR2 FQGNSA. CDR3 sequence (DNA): TGTGCCAGCAGCTTAGCGGGGAGGGAGCAGTACTTC. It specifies CASSLAGREQYF.

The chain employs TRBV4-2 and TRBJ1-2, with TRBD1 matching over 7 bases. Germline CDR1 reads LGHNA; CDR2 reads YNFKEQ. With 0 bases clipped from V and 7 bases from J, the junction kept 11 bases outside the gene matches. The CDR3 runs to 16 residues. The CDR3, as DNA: TGTGCCAGCAGCCAAGATCAGGGGCAGGGGGATGGTGGCTACACCTTC. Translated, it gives CASSQDQGQGDGGYTF.

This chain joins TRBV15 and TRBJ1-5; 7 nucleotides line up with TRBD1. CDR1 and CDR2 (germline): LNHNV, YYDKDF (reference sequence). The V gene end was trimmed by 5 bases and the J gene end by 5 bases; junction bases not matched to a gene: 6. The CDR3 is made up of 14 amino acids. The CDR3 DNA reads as TGTGCCACCAGCGGGGACAGTCGCTATCAGCCCCAGCATTTT. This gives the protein CATSGDSRYQPQHF.

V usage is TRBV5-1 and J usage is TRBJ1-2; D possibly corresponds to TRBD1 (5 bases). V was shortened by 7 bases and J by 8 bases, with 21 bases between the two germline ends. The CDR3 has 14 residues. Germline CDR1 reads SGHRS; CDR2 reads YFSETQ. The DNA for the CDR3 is TGCGCCAGCCGCGCTGGGGGGGAGTTTGGAGGCTACACCTTC. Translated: CASRAGGEFGGYTF. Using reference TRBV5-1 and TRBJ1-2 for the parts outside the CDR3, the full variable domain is KAGVTQTPRYLIKTRGQQVTLSCSPISGHRSVSWYQQTPGQGLQFLFEYFSETQRNKGNFPGRFSGRQFSNSRSEMNVSTLELGDSALYLCASRAGGEFGGYTFGSGTRLTVV.

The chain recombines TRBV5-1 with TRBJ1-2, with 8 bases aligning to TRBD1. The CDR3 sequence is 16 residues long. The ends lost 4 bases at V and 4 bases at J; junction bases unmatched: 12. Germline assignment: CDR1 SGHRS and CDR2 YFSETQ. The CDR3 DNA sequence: TGCGCCAGCAGCAGGCAGGGGGCGGAGGAAGTCTATGGCTACACCTTC. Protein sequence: CASSRQGAEEVYGYTF.

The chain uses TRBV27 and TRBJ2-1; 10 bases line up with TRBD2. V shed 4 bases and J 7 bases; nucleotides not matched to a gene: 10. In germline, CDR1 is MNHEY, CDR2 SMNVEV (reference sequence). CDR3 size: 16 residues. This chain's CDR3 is CASSYIPSGGLNEQFF. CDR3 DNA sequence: TGTGCCAGCAGTTACATTCCTAGCGGGGGATTAAATGAGCAGTTCTTC.

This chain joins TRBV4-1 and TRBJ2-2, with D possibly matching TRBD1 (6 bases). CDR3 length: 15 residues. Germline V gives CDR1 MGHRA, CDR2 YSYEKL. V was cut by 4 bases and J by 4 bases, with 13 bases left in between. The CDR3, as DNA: TGCGCCAGCAGCCCAGGGGACACCGGCACCGGGGAGCTGTTTTTT. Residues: CASSPGDTGTGELFF.

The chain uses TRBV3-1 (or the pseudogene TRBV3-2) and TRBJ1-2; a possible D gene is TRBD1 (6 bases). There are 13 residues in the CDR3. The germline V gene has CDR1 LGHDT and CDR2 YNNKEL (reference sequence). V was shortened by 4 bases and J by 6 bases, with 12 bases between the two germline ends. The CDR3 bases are TGTGCCAGCAGCCGAGGAACAGGGAATGGCTACACCTTC. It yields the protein CASSRGTGNGYTF.

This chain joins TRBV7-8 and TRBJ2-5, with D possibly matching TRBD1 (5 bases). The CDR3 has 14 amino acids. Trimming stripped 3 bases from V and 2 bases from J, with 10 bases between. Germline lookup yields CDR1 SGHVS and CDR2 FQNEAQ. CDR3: CASSFRQRQETQYF. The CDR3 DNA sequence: TGTGCCAGCAGCTTTCGACAGCGTCAAGAGACCCAGTACTTC.

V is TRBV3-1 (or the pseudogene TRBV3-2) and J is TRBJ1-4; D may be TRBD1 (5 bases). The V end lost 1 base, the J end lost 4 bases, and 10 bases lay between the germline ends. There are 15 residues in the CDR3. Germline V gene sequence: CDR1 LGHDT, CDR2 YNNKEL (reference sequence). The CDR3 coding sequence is TGTGCCAGCAGCCAAGGGGTAGGGGTTAATGAAAAACTGTTTTTT. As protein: CASSQGVGVNEKLFF.

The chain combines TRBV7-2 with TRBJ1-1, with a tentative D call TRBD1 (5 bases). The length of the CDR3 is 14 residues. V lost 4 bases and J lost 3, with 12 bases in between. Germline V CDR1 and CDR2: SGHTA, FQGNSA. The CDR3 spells CASSSPGLYTEAFF. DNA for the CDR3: TGTGCCAGCAGCTCCCCGGGACTGTACACTGAAGCTTTCTTT.

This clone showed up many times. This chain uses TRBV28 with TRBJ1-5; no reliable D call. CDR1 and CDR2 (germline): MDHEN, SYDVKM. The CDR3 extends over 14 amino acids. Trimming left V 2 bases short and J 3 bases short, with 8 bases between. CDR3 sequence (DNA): TGTGCCAGCAGTTTAGCTAGATTCAATCAGCCCCAGCATTTT. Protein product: CASSLARFNQPQHF.

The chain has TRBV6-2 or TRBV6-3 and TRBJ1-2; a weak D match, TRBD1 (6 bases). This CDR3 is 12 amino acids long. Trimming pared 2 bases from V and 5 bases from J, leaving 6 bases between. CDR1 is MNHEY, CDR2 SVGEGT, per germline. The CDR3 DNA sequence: TGTGCCAGCAGTTACCAGGGGTATGGCTACACCTTC. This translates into CASSYQGYGYTF.

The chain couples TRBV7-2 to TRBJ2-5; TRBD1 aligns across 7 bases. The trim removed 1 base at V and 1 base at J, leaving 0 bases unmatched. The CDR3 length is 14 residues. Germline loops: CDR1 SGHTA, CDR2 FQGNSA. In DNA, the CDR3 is TGTGCCAGCAGCTTAGACAGGGGCCAAGAGACCCAGTACTTC. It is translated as CASSLDRGQETQYF.

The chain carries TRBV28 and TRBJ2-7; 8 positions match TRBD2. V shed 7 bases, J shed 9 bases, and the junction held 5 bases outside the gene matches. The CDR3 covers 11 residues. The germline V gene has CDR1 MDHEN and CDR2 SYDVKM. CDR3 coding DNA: TGTGCCAGCAATAATGCGGGGGGGCAGTACTTC. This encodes CASNNAGGQYF. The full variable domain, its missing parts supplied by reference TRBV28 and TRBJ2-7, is DVKVTQSSRYLVKRTGEKVFLECVQDMDHENMFWYRQDPGLGLRLIYFSYDVKMKEKGDIPEGYSVSREKKERFSLILESASTNQTSMYLCASNNAGGQYFGPGTRLTVT.

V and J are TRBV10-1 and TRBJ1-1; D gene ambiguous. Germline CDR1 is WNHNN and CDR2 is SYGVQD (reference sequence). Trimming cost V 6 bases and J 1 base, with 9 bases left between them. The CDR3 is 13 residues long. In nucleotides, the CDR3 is TGCGCCAGCAGCGGGAACAGGAACACTGAAGCTTTCTTT. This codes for CASSGNRNTEAFF.

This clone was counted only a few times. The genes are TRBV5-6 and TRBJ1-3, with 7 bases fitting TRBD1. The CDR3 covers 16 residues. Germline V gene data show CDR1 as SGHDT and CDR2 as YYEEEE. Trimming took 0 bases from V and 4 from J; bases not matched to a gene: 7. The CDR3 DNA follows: TGTGCCAGCAGCTTGGGACAGGGTCACTACGGAAACACCATATATTTT. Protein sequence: CASSLGQGHYGNTIYF.